The rows below give T cell receptor beta chains drawn from one sample of a study of blood T cell repertoires in COVID-19. TCRdb keeps only in-frame clones here, not all; method: immunoSEQ multiplex PCR. Among under 300,000 clones listed, 70% to 90% were seen once. The sample taken for sequencing was peripheral blood. These receptor sequences come from a woman aged 40 to 55 with acute or convalescent COVID-19. CDR3s include the opening cysteine and the closing phenylalanine or tryptophan. The D gene is left open where the match is weak. A clone size is listed for some rows: how often the clone was seen (once, few, many), or a class if it is expanded.

j_call	d_call	v_call	clone_size	cdr3_aa	cdr3_nt
TRBJ1-1	NA	TRBV30	NA	CAWSGQSIAEAFF	TGTGCCTGGAGTGGGCAGTCCATCGCTGAAGCTTTCTTT
TRBJ1-1	TRBD1	TRBV11-2	NA	CASSLGRYRGRFSTEAFF	TGTGCCAGCAGCTTAGGGCGATACAGGGGGCGGTTCTCTACTGAAGCTTTCTTT
TRBJ1-2	NA	TRBV3-1/TRBV3-2	NA	CASSQDRAFYGYTF	TGTGCCAGCAGCCAAGACAGGGCCTTCTATGGCTACACCTTC
TRBJ1-2	NA	TRBV2	once	CASSLSQGLYGYTF	TGTGCCAGCAGTCTATCACAGGGTCTCTATGGCTACACCTTC
TRBJ1-3	NA	TRBV19	NA	CATTVTGNTIYF	TGTGCCACGACAGTCACTGGAAACACCATATATTTT
TRBJ2-1	NA	TRBV9	NA	CASSVAGGQPNNEQFF	TGTGCCAGCAGCGTAGCTGGGGGACAACCGAACAATGAGCAGTTCTTC
TRBJ2-1	NA	TRBV6-5	NA	CASSLLANNEQFF	TGTGCCAGCAGTCTATTAGCTAATAATGAGCAGTTCTTC
TRBJ2-5	NA	TRBV5-1	NA	CASKGPRGETQYF	TGCGCCAGCAAAGGACCACGGGGTGAGACCCAGTACTTC
TRBJ1-1	NA	TRBV6-5	once	CASAGKFEAFF	TGTGCCAGCGCAGGGAAGTTTGAAGCTTTCTTT
TRBJ1-1	NA	TRBV27	NA	CASRRSRGYTEAFF	TGTGCCAGCAGACGCTCGAGGGGGTACACTGAAGCTTTCTTT
TRBJ1-4	NA	TRBV9	few	CASSRAGSNEKLFF	TGTGCCAGCAGTCGCGCGGGCTCTAATGAAAAACTGTTTTTT
TRBJ1-5	NA	TRBV7-3	NA	CASSLTGIRGNQPQHF	TGTGCCAGCAGCTTAACCGGGATCCGAGGCAATCAGCCCCAGCATTTT
TRBJ2-3	NA	TRBV6-1	NA	CASSERAARTDTQYF	TGTGCCAGCAGTGAGCGGGCCGCGCGGACAGATACGCAGTATTTT
TRBJ2-5	NA	TRBV15	NA	CATSRPGAVLGETQYF	TGTGCCACCAGCAGGCCTGGGGCAGTATTAGGGGAGACCCAGTACTTC
TRBJ1-2	NA	TRBV6-2/TRBV6-3	NA	CASSYWGHLYGYTF	TGTGCCAGCAGTTACTGGGGACACCTCTATGGCTACACCTTC
TRBJ2-1	TRBD2	TRBV30	NA	CAWSRPGLAVYNEQFF	TGTGCCTGGAGTAGACCGGGACTAGCCGTCTACAATGAGCAGTTCTTC
TRBJ2-1	NA	TRBV2	NA	CASRAGRTLNEQFF	TGTGCCAGCAGGGCAGGGAGGACACTCAATGAGCAGTTCTTC
TRBJ1-2	NA	TRBV6-5	once	CASKDNFDGYTF	TGTGCCAGCAAGGACAACTTCGATGGCTACACCTTC
TRBJ2-2	TRBD2	TRBV5-1	NA	CASRGTAGWTGELFF	TGCGCCAGCAGGGGTACAGCGGGGTGGACCGGGGAGCTGTTTTTT
TRBJ1-5	NA	TRBV4-2	NA	CASSILQGSNQPQHF	TGTGCCAGCAGCATACTCCAGGGGAGCAATCAGCCCCAGCATTTT
TRBJ1-5	TRBD1	TRBV6-5	NA	CASKGQVNQPQHF	TGTGCCAGCAAGGGACAGGTCAATCAGCCCCAGCATTTT
TRBJ1-4	NA	TRBV3-1/TRBV3-2	NA	CASSRGGALNEKLFF	TGTGCCAGCAGCCGAGGGGGGGCCCTTAATGAAAAACTGTTTTTT
TRBJ2-2	TRBD1	TRBV5-4	NA	CASSTGGRGTGELFF	TGTGCCAGCAGCACAGGGGGCAGGGGCACCGGGGAGCTGTTTTTT
TRBJ2-1	NA	TRBV2	NA	CASRASRRTALNEQFF	TGTGCCAGCAGAGCCAGCCGACGGACAGCCCTTAATGAGCAGTTCTTC
TRBJ2-3	NA	TRBV5-4	NA	CASSLGGQDTQYF	TGTGCCAGCAGCTTGGGGGGCCAAGATACGCAGTATTTT
TRBJ1-1	TRBD1	TRBV12-5	NA	CASGSDRDGNTEAFF	TGTGCTAGTGGATCGGACAGGGACGGAAACACTGAAGCTTTCTTT
TRBJ2-2	TRBD1	TRBV6-5	NA	CASSYSGQGGTGELFF	TGTGCCAGCAGTTACTCGGGACAGGGTGGAACCGGGGAGCTGTTTTTT